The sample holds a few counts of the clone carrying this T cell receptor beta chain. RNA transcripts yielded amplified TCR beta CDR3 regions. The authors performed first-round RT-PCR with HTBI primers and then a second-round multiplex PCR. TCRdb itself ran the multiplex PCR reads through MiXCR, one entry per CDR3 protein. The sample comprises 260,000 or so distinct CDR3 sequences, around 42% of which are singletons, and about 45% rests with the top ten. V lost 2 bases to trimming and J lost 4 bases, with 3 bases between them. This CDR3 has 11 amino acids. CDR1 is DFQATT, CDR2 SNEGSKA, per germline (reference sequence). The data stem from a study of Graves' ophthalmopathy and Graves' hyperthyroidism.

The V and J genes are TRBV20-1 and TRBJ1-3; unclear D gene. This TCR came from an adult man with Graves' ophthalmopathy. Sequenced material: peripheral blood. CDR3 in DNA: TGCAGTGCTAGATCCGGAAACACCATATATTTT. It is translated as CSARSGNTIYF.